This T cell receptor (beta chain) comes out of a study of T-cell memory formation after mild COVID-19. About the study: Across donors, TCR clusters were largely donor specific. General observations from the study: Contracting clones from day 15 to 85 showed balanced CD4/CD8; later expanders favored CD4+.

A single record per CDR3 protein comes from TCRdb applying MiXCR to the 5' RACE reads. The sample contains tens of thousands of distinct CDR3 sequences, around 14% of which appear only once. CDR3 length equals 14 residues. Germline assignment: CDR1 GTSNPN and CDR2 SVGIG (reference sequence). V was clipped by 1 base and J by 3 bases; unmatched bases: 5. About this clonotype itself: Its cognate antigen is unknown.

The receptor was isolated from an adult woman who had mild COVID-19 (a few samples of this study predate the infection). Cell type and time point are not known. The rearrangement links TRBV30 to TRBJ2-7, with TRBD1 matching over 8 bases. Material: PBMCs or a T cell subset sorted from them (not recorded which). CDR3 sequence (DNA): TGTGCCTGGAGTGCCGGGACAGGCCTCTACGAGCAGTACTTC. Translating gives CAWSAGTGLYEQYF.